One sample yielded the 29 T cell receptor beta chains listed below, sequenced in a study of T cell responses to AZD1222 COVID-19 vaccine. TCRdb keeps only in-frame clones here, not all; method: immunoSEQ multiplex PCR. The sample shows about 97,000 clones, 75% to 95% of them seen only once. The sequences come from peripheral blood, collected on day 0 of AZD1222 vaccination. The receptors derive from an adult in good health.

A remark on this clone: In the same sample, other DNA sequences code for this CDR3. This rearrangement joins TRBV6-1 to TRBJ1-1, with a tentative D call TRBD1 (5 bases). The CDR3 is made up of 13 amino acids. Germline CDR1 and CDR2: MNHNS and SASEGT. V lost 1 base and J 3 bases, leaving 6 bases between the germline ends. DNA for the CDR3: TGTGCCAGCAGTGAAGGCAGGGACACTGAAGCTTTCTTT. Its translation is CASSEGRDTEAFF.

The CDR3 sequence: CASRGLNTEAFF. DNA of the CDR3: TGTGCCAGTAGAGGATTGAACACTGAAGCTTTCTTT. The chain combines TRBV19 with TRBJ1-1; D is unresolved. CDR1 and CDR2 from the germline V gene are LNHDA and SQIVND (reference sequence). The V end was cut by 6 bases, the J end by 0 bases, with 5 bases between. This CDR3 comprises 12 residues.

The count of this clone is one. This rearrangement joins TRBV5-5 to TRBJ1-1, with 7 bases matching TRBD1. The CDR3 runs 16 residues. V lost 3 bases, J lost 5 bases, and 13 bases stayed unmatched. Germline loops: CDR1 SGHKS, CDR2 YYEKEE (reference sequence). The CDR3 DNA is TGTGCCAGCAGCTCCCGATACAGGGGTGGGGTTACTGAAGCTTTCTTT. Translation gives CASSSRYRGGVTEAFF. Filled out from reference TRBV5-5 and TRBJ1-1, the complete variable domain reads DAGVTQSPTHLIKTRGQQVTLRCSPISGHKSVSWYQQVLGQGPQFIFQYYEKEERGRGNFPDRFSARQFPNYSSELNVNALLLGDSALYLCASSSRYRGGVTEAFFGQGTRLTVV.

The chain combines TRBV7-6 with TRBJ1-6, with D possibly TRBD1 on 5 matching bases. CDR1 and CDR2 from the germline V gene are SGHVS and FNYEAQ. The CDR3 is 13 residues long. Trimming shortened V by 5 bases and J by 10 bases, and 12 bases separated the two germline ends. This CDR3 is CASSPRGHSPLHF. CDR3 nucleotide sequence: TGTGCCAGCAGCCCTAGGGGCCACTCACCCCTCCACTTT.

This chain uses TRBV2 with TRBJ2-1, with D perhaps TRBD1 or TRBD2 (5 bases each). V was trimmed by 5 bases and J by 0 bases, leaving 11 bases between them. Germline V lookup: CDR1 SNHLY, CDR2 FYNNEI. This CDR3 is 15 amino acids long. The CDR3 spells CASSRDGPSYNEQFF. DNA of the CDR3: TGTGCCAGCAGTCGGGACGGACCCTCCTACAATGAGCAGTTCTTC.

V and J are TRBV9 and TRBJ1-2; a weak D match, TRBD1 (6 bases). CDR1 and CDR2 from the germline V gene are SGDLS and YYNGEE. The CDR3 totals 15 residues. V shed 0 bases and J shed 6 bases, with 15 bases lying between them. The CDR3 sequence: CASSVVGGGMDGYTF. The CDR3 nucleotides read TGTGCCAGCAGCGTAGTGGGAGGGGGTATGGATGGCTACACCTTC.

The genes are TRBV13 and TRBJ1-1; no definite D call. Trimming stripped 5 bases from V and 1 base from J, with 14 bases between. The CDR3 consists of 15 residues. CDR1 is PRHDT and CDR2 is FYEKMQ in the germline V gene (reference sequence). The CDR3 protein is CASSTRFRGNTEAFF. CDR3 coding DNA: TGTGCCAGCAGCACCCGTTTTCGGGGGAACACTGAAGCTTTCTTT.

The V gene is TRBV4-1, the J gene TRBJ2-1, with TRBD2 matching over 9 bases. The CDR3 runs 16 residues. The germline V gene encodes CDR1 MGHRA and CDR2 YSYEKL. V dropped 0 bases and J dropped 7; count of bases not matched to a gene: 7. This CDR3 is CASSQESRGGANEQFF. The CDR3, as DNA: TGCGCCAGCAGCCAAGAAAGCCGCGGGGGGGCAAATGAGCAGTTCTTC.

The chain has TRBV28 and TRBJ1-6; D is unclear. The CDR3 length is 13 residues. The V and J ends lost 2 bases and 4 bases respectively, with 3 bases between them. Germline CDR1 and CDR2: MDHEN and SYDVKM. The CDR3: CASSLGYNSPLHF. The CDR3 nucleotides are TGTGCCAGCAGTTTAGGGTATAATTCACCCCTCCACTTT.

This clone appeared once. The chain uses TRBV6-6 and TRBJ2-2; D remains ambiguous. The CDR3 sequence is 15 residues long. The ends were cut back, 6 bases at V and 0 bases at J, with 11 bases in the middle. Germline-derived CDR1 and CDR2 are MNHNY and SVGAGI (reference sequence). The CDR3 is CASSSGLANTGELFF. The CDR3 coding sequence is TGTGCCAGCAGCTCAGGCCTAGCGAACACCGGGGAGCTGTTTTTT.

This clone was seen just once. The chain joins TRBV2 to TRBJ2-1, with D unclear. V shed 4 bases and J shed 10 bases, with 17 bases lying between them. This CDR3 region has 14 residues. CDR1 is SNHLY and CDR2 is FYNNEI in the germline V gene. The CDR3 DNA reads TGTGCCAGCAGTGCGGCCCGACCGACCCTAGAGCAGTTCTTC. The encoded protein is CASSAARPTLEQFF.

V gene TRBV18 combines with J gene TRBJ1-1; D uncertain. Germline V gene sequence: CDR1 KGHSH, CDR2 LQKENI. The CDR3 contains 15 residues. Trimming took off 2 bases at V and 0 bases at J, with 10 bases between the two ends. The CDR3: CASSPSGVMNTEAFF. Here the CDR3 DNA reads TGTGCCAGCTCACCAAGCGGGGTCATGAACACTGAAGCTTTCTTT.

The chain uses TRBV12-3 or TRBV12-4 and TRBJ1-2; D is unresolved. The CDR3 has 13 residues. Trimming took 3 bases from V and 5 from J, leaving 10 bases between them. The CDR3 DNA reads TGTGCCAGCAGTTTTGGCTTTGGATATGGCTACACCTTC. It codes for CASSFGFGYGYTF.

The chain combines TRBV19 with TRBJ1-2; D is perhaps TRBD1 (5 bases). Trimming took 3 bases from V and 7 from J, leaving 9 bases between them. Germline V CDR1 and CDR2: LNHDA, SQIVND (reference sequence). CDR3 size: 12 residues. CDR3 protein: CASSIWDGGYTF. As DNA, the CDR3 is TGTGCCAGTAGTATCTGGGACGGTGGCTACACCTTC.

The rearrangement joins TRBV4-1 to TRBJ2-1, with 8 bases identical to TRBD2. This CDR3 is 15 amino acids long. Unmatched junction bases numbered 5, after V lost 0 bases and J lost 7 bases. Germline CDR1 MGHRA, CDR2 YSYEKL. CDR3 region: CASSQDGGAGNEQFF. CDR3 DNA: TGCGCCAGCAGCCAAGACGGGGGGGCAGGGAATGAGCAGTTCTTC.

The chain carries TRBV7-9 and TRBJ2-2; D assignment may be TRBD1 or TRBD2 (5 bases each). This CDR3 contains 16 residues. CDR1 and CDR2 from the germline V gene are SEHNR and FQNEAQ (reference sequence). Trimming removed 4 bases from V and 3 bases from J, with 15 bases in between. The CDR3, as DNA: TGTGCCAGCAGCTCAGCTCGGGGCAAGGACACCGGGGAGCTGTTTTTT. This codes for CASSSARGKDTGELFF.

The gene calls are TRBV19 and TRBJ1-2; 8 bases are shared with TRBD1. In germline, CDR1 is LNHDA, CDR2 SQIVND (reference sequence). V was pared by 6 bases and J by 5 bases, with 8 bases of the junction left unmatched. The CDR3 loop spans 14 amino acids. The CDR3 protein is CASRRPGQAYGYTF. CDR3 sequence (DNA): TGTGCCAGTAGAAGACCGGGACAGGCTTATGGCTACACCTTC.

The chain recombines TRBV9 with TRBJ2-1, with D perhaps given as TRBD1 or TRBD2 (6 bases each). V was trimmed by 4 bases and J by 9 bases, leaving 20 bases between them. CDR3 length: 15 residues. Germline V gives CDR1 SGDLS, CDR2 YYNGEE. CDR3 loop: CASSPPGGRVGEQFF. The CDR3 DNA reads TGTGCCAGCAGCCCCCCCGGGGGCAGGGTAGGTGAGCAGTTCTTC.

DNA for the CDR3: TGTGCCAGCAGCTTACCGGGGGTCCATGGAAACACCATATATTTT. It codes for CASSLPGVHGNTIYF. The chain couples TRBV7-2 to TRBJ1-3; maybe TRBD1 (5 bases). V was cut by 2 bases and J by 3 bases, with 11 bases left in between. Germline V gene data show CDR1 as SGHTA and CDR2 as FQGNSA. The CDR3 spans 15 residues.

The chain links TRBV9 to TRBJ2-4; perhaps TRBD2 as D (5 bases). The CDR3 consists of 15 residues. Germline V lookup: CDR1 SGDLS, CDR2 YYNGEE. V shed 1 base and J shed 4 bases, with 12 bases lying between them. This CDR3 is CASSVSPGGKNIQYF. DNA for the CDR3: TGTGCCAGCAGCGTATCTCCGGGCGGGAAAAACATTCAGTACTTC.

V gene TRBV7-9 combines with J gene TRBJ1-4; D is ambiguous. The CDR3 consists of 15 residues. In germline, CDR1 is SEHNR, CDR2 FQNEAQ (reference sequence). Trimming took 5 bases from V and 5 from J, leaving 15 bases between them. The CDR3 is CASSPTTYLNEKLFF. CDR3 coding DNA: TGTGCCAGCAGCCCGACGACATACCTCAATGAAAAACTGTTTTTT.

The chain recombines TRBV5-1 with TRBJ1-1; D might be TRBD1 (5 bases). Trimming took off 3 bases at V and 0 bases at J, with 15 bases between the two ends. CDR3 length: 16 residues. Germline CDR1 SGHRS, CDR2 YFSETQ. The CDR3 is CASSSDGRGLNTEAFF. The CDR3 region has the DNA TGCGCCAGCAGCTCCGATGGTCGGGGCCTGAACACTGAAGCTTTCTTT.

This clone has more than one count but fewer than ten. The chain links TRBV6-1 to TRBJ1-2; 7 bases line up with TRBD1. The length of the CDR3 is 15 residues. Trimming cost V 2 bases and J 0 bases; bases outside gene matches: 3. From germline, CDR1 is MNHNS and CDR2 SASEGT. The CDR3 DNA sequence: TGTGCCAGCAGTGAATGGACAGGCCCTAACTATGGCTACACCTTC. Protein product: CASSEWTGPNYGYTF.

The CDR3 reads CASSKTSAGFDEQFF. CDR3 in DNA: TGCGCCAGCAGCAAAACTTCGGCGGGGTTTGATGAGCAGTTCTTC. This chain connects TRBV5-1 to TRBJ2-1, with D tentatively TRBD2 (6 bases). Trimming shortened V by 4 bases and J by 8 bases, and 19 bases separated the two germline ends. Germline lookup yields CDR1 SGHRS and CDR2 YFSETQ. This CDR3 contains 15 residues.

This clone was detected once. The V gene is TRBV18, the J gene TRBJ1-2, with a tentative D call TRBD1 (6 bases). The CDR3 runs 15 residues. Germline V gene lookup returns CDR1 KGHSH and CDR2 LQKENI. V was clipped by 3 bases and J by 8 bases, with 19 bases between them. This CDR3 reads CASSPRQDFGDGYTF. CDR3 bases: TGTGCCAGCTCACCCCGACAGGACTTCGGGGACGGCTACACCTTC.

V gene TRBV28 combines with J gene TRBJ1-2; 7 bases fit TRBD1. This CDR3 is built from 14 residues. J gave up 7 bases and V 2 bases, and 7 bases lay outside the gene matches. From germline, CDR1 is MDHEN and CDR2 SYDVKM. CDR3 bases: TGTGCCAGCAGTTTAGTGACAGGGTTGGGTGGCTACACCTTC. Protein product: CASSLVTGLGGYTF.

The chain carries TRBV29-1 and TRBJ1-2, with D perhaps matching TRBD1 (5 bases). V was pared by 7 bases and J by 4 bases, with 16 bases between. Germline loops: CDR1 SQVTM, CDR2 ANQGSEA. The CDR3 is 13 amino acids. The CDR3 bases are TGCAGCGGAGCGCCAGGGACCTCCTATGGCTACACCTTC. Protein sequence: CSGAPGTSYGYTF.

This clone has only one observation. The rearrangement uses TRBV30 and TRBJ2-2; D unresolved. The V gene's germline CDR1 is GTSNPN and CDR2 SVGIG (reference sequence). V was trimmed by 4 bases and J by 2 bases, leaving 8 bases between them. This CDR3 region has 13 residues. The CDR3 region has the DNA TGTGCCTGGATGCCAGAAAACACCGGGGAGCTGTTTTTT. Translation gives CAWMPENTGELFF.

This CDR3 reads CASNVSSYEQYF. The CDR3, as DNA: TGTGCCAGCAACGTCAGCTCCTACGAGCAGTACTTC. The rearrangement joins TRBV7-3 to TRBJ2-7, with unresolved D. Germline CDR1 and CDR2: SGHTA and FQGTGA. This CDR3 region has 12 residues. V was shortened by 7 bases and J by 0 bases, with 7 bases between the two germline ends. The whole variable domain, remainder taken from reference TRBV7-3 and TRBJ2-7, is GAGVSQTPSNKVTEKGKYVELRCDPISGHTALYWYRQSLGQGPEFLIYFQGTGAADDSGLPNDRFFAVRPEGSVSTLKIQRTERGDSAVYLCASNVSSYEQYFGPGTRLTVT.